The subject of this entry is one TCR beta chain. Antigen: not known. The sample is drawn from a study of vaccination effects on CD4 cells after COVID-19. Germline lookup yields CDR1 SGHRS and CDR2 YFSETQ. V gave up 2 bases and J gave up 8 bases; unmatched junction bases: 6. This CDR3 has 14 amino acids. Before any sequencing was done, the ViraFEST assay used viral peptide pools to expand antigen-specific CD4+ T cells. Scientists isolated CD4+ T cells after a roughly 10-day culture period ended. The person acquired a PCR-confirmed SARS-CoV-2 infection between March and December 2020. In culture with approximately 10 IU/ml IL-2 and roughly 9.3 ug/ml peptides, PBMC were grown at a few million per well. Here immunoSEQ multiplex PCR was the method, and the copy in TCRdb shows in-frame clones only, minus some. Among approximately 33,000 clones listed, about three quarters were seen once.

The V call is TRBV5-1, the J call TRBJ2-1, with 8 bases fitting TRBD2. This specimen consisted of CD4+ T cells from PBMCs cultured with HCoV-NL63 spike peptides, obtained before COVID-19 vaccination. The source of this sequence is a human donor who had a prior SARS-CoV-2 infection. CDR3 in amino acids: CASSFKSAGDEQFF. CDR3 DNA: TGCGCCAGCAGCTTCAAATCAGCGGGAGATGAGCAGTTCTTC. The full variable domain, in which reference TRBV5-1 and TRBJ2-1 provide the parts outside the CDR3, is KAGVTQTPRYLIKTRGQQVTLSCSPISGHRSVSWYQQTPGQGLQFLFEYFSETQRNKGNFPGRFSGRQFSNSRSEMNVSTLELGDSALYLCASSFKSAGDEQFFGPGTRLTVL.